The 17 T cell receptor beta chains in this list originate from one sample, sequenced in a study of blood T cell repertoires in COVID-19. Profiled with immunoSEQ multiplex PCR; TCRdb holds only in-frame clones, not every one. The sample has 290,000 or so clones; 85% are singletons. Sequencing input: peripheral blood. The receptor source for this set is a man aged 50 to 59 with active or convalescent COVID-19.

The rearrangement uses TRBV7-6 and TRBJ2-3; TRBD2 agrees at 9 bases. This CDR3 is 15 amino acids long. J lost 2 bases, V lost 5 bases, and 5 bases had no gene match. Germline V CDR1 and CDR2: SGHVS, FNYEAQ. This chain's CDR3 is CASSETSGLTDTQYF. The CDR3 nucleotides are TGTGCCAGCAGCGAGACTAGCGGACTCACAGATACGCAGTATTTT. The full variable domain, in which reference TRBV7-6 and TRBJ2-3 provide the parts outside the CDR3, is GAGVSQSPRYKVTKRGQDVALRCDPISGHVSLYWYRQALGQGPEFLTYFNYEAQQDKSGLPNDRFSAERPEGSISTLTIQRTEQRDSAMYRCASSETSGLTDTQYFGPGTRLTVL.

The chain carries TRBV19 and TRBJ1-2; 9 bases match TRBD1. CDR1 and CDR2 from the germline V gene are LNHDA and SQIVND (reference sequence). The J segment lost 6 bases and the V segment lost 3 bases, leaving 8 bases of the junction unmatched. This CDR3 is 15 amino acids long. The CDR3 protein is CASSIPGQGLDGYTF. The CDR3 DNA reads TGTGCCAGTAGTATTCCGGGACAGGGCCTCGATGGCTACACCTTC.

The rearrangement uses TRBV6-5 and TRBJ2-7; D unresolved. The CDR3 loop spans 12 amino acids. Trimming shortened V by 6 bases and J by 5 bases, and 11 bases separated the two germline ends. Looked up from germline, CDR1 is MNHEY and CDR2 is SVGAGI. CDR3: CASRESFDEQYF. The CDR3 bases are TGTGCCAGCAGGGAGAGTTTCGACGAGCAGTACTTC.

Here the CDR3 DNA reads TGTGCCAGTAGTACCCGGGGGGGGCGGAGAATCACAGATACGCAGTATTTT. Translated: CASSTRGGRRITDTQYF. J is TRBJ2-3 and V is TRBV19, with 8 bases identical to TRBD2. V dropped 4 bases and J dropped 2; count of bases not matched to a gene: 11. The CDR3 is 17 amino acids. Looked up from germline, CDR1 is LNHDA and CDR2 is SQIVND (reference sequence).

The J gene is TRBJ2-1, the V gene TRBV11-2; tentatively, D is TRBD1 (6 bases). The germline V and J ends were trimmed by 5 bases and 8 bases, with 19 bases remaining between them. This CDR3 has 15 amino acids. Germline assignment: CDR1 SGHAT and CDR2 FQNNGV. The CDR3 bases are TGTGCCAGCAGCCGGGTGGGGGCCCAGGGCGATGAGCAGTTCTTC. This encodes CASSRVGAQGDEQFF.

This chain uses TRBV28 with TRBJ1-2; 7 nucleotides agree with TRBD1. Trimming removed 7 bases from V and 2 bases from J; junction bases left unmatched: 4. In germline, CDR1 is MDHEN, CDR2 SYDVKM. The length of the CDR3 is 13 residues. CDR3 protein: CASMTGKNYGYTF. In DNA, the CDR3 is TGTGCCAGCATGACAGGGAAGAACTATGGCTACACCTTC.

This clone is a singleton in its sample. The limits of the CDR3 on the DNA are not certain, so only TCRdb's listed CDR3 is given. The chain is built from TRBV27 and TRBJ2-2; the listed D gene, TRBD1, was not tested against the DNA. The CDR3 adds up to 16 amino acids, both ends counted. CDR1 MNHEY and CDR2 SMNVEV come from the germline V gene (reference sequence). CDR3 residues: CASSILGLGNTGELFF.

The J gene is TRBJ2-5, the V gene TRBV5-6; TRBD1 matches 7 bases. CDR3 length equals 16 residues. J gave up 5 bases and V 2 bases, and 12 bases lay outside the gene matches. CDR1 and CDR2 from the germline V gene are SGHDT and YYEEEE. In DNA form, the CDR3 reads TGTGCCAGCAGCTTATGGACAGGAACCTCCGGGGAGACCCAGTACTTC. This translates into CASSLWTGTSGETQYF.

The chain couples TRBV5-1 to TRBJ2-7; 7 nucleotides agree with TRBD2. Unmatched junction bases numbered 8, after V lost 0 bases and J lost 2 bases. The CDR3 has 16 residues. CDR1 and CDR2 (germline): SGHRS, YFSETQ. The CDR3 spells CASSLDLASGTYEQYF. The CDR3 nucleotides are TGCGCCAGCAGCTTGGACTTGGCTAGCGGTACCTACGAGCAGTACTTC.

The chain joins TRBV12-3 or TRBV12-4 to TRBJ1-1; 8 bases agree with TRBD1. Unmatched junction bases numbered 5, after V lost 7 bases and J lost 7 bases. The CDR3 has 12 amino acids. The CDR3 bases are TGTGCCAGCAACAGAGACAGGGGTGAAGCTTTCTTT. This translates into CASNRDRGEAFF.

V usage is TRBV7-9 and J usage is TRBJ2-7; TRBD1 might be the D (5 bases). The germline V gene has CDR1 SEHNR and CDR2 FQNEAQ (reference sequence). This CDR3 is 17 amino acids long. V lost 5 bases and J 0 bases, leaving 20 bases between the germline ends. The CDR3 reads CASSPGLTQGTSYEQYF. The CDR3 nucleotides are TGTGCCAGCAGCCCCGGGTTAACGCAGGGTACCTCCTACGAGCAGTACTTC.

V and J are TRBV6-5 and TRBJ1-4; 8 bases match TRBD1. The trim removed 6 bases at V and 7 bases at J, leaving 10 bases unmatched. CDR1 and CDR2 (germline): MNHEY, SVGAGI. This CDR3 comprises 15 residues. The CDR3, as DNA: TGTGCCAGCAGGTCGCAGGGGGCGCGTGGTGAAAAACTGTTTTTT. It is translated as CASRSQGARGEKLFF.

V is TRBV12-5 and J is TRBJ2-1, with a possible D match to TRBD2 (6 bases). This CDR3 is built from 15 residues. Looked up from germline, CDR1 is LGHNT and CDR2 is FRNRAP. The V end was cut by 3 bases, the J end by 5 bases, with 14 bases between. The CDR3 spells CASGFRLAGHNEQFF. In DNA, the CDR3 is TGTGCTAGTGGTTTCCGTTTGGCGGGACACAATGAGCAGTTCTTC.

To note about this clone: Its ends do not fully match the called genes, so a read error is possible. The V call is TRBV19, the J call TRBJ2-3; D uncertain. Germline lookup yields CDR1 LNHDA and CDR2 SQIVND (reference sequence). This CDR3 is 13 amino acids long. Here the CDR3 reads CASSIPHRDAQYF. DNA of the CDR3: TGTGCCAGTAGTATACCCCACAGAGATGCGCAGTATTTT.

The chain recombines TRBV19 with TRBJ2-2, with D tentatively TRBD2 (5 bases). Trimming left V 3 bases short and J 8 bases short, with 22 bases between. CDR1 and CDR2 (germline): LNHDA, SQIVND (reference sequence). The CDR3 sequence is 17 residues long. This chain's CDR3 is CASSMYHLAVNVGELFF. The DNA of the CDR3 is TGTGCCAGTAGTATGTATCACCTAGCAGTGAATGTGGGGGAGCTGTTTTTT.

V and J are TRBV6-5 and TRBJ1-4; maybe TRBD1 (5 bases). The CDR3 sequence is 15 residues long. CDR1 is MNHEY and CDR2 is SVGAGI in the germline V gene. V lost 8 bases and J lost 4, with 17 bases in between. This CDR3 reads CASLFPGGVNEKLFF. Here the CDR3 DNA reads TGTGCCAGCCTCTTCCCGGGAGGGGTTAATGAAAAACTGTTTTTT.

The chain couples TRBV5-1 to TRBJ2-6, with D unclear. CDR1 and CDR2 (germline): SGHRS, YFSETQ. The CDR3 runs 18 residues. V lost 0 bases to trimming and J lost 0 bases, with 13 bases between them. Here the CDR3 reads CASSLEAVDYSGANVLTF. DNA of the CDR3: TGCGCCAGCAGCTTGGAGGCGGTAGATTACTCTGGGGCCAACGTCCTGACTTTC.